This T cell receptor beta chain was captured by sequencing in a study of T cells after yellow fever vaccination. Universal primer sites and UMIs were introduced during 5'RACE template-switching synthesis of TCR cDNA. TCRdb reprocessed the 5' RACE reads with MiXCR, giving one entry per CDR3 protein. Of around 530,000 distinct CDR3 sequences in the sample, about 15% were seen once. Study-level results: The presence of abundant clonotypes contaminating from the bulk population was possible in FACS-sorted repertoires. Most primary-vaccination clones recurred post-booster (approximately 96% CD4, around 86% CD8).

This clonotype appeared many times. As yet, its antigen is unknown. The sample consisted of PBMCs, taken less than 6 days after the first yellow fever vaccination. The source is a man between 18 and 35 years old who received the YFV17D yellow fever vaccine.

DNA for the CDR3: TGTGCCAGCAGCCAGGCCGGCTACGAGCAGTACGTC. It specifies CASSQAGYEQYV. The V and J genes are TRBV7-9 and TRBJ2-7; no clear D gene. The germline V gene has CDR1 SEHNR and CDR2 FQNEAQ (reference sequence). V was cut by 5 bases and J by 3 bases, with 8 bases left in between. The CDR3 loop spans 12 amino acids.